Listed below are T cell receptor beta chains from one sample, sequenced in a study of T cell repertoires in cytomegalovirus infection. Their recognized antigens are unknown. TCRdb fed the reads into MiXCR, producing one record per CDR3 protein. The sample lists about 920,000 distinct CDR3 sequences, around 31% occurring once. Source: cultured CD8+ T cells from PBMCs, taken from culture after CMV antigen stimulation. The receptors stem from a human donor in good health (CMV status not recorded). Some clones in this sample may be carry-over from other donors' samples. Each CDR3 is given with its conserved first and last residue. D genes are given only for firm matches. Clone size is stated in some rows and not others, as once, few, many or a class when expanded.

cdr3_nt: TGTGCCAGCAGTTACTTTCGGACAGGGGGAAGAGAGACCCAGTACTTC
cdr3_aa: CASSYFRTGGRETQYF
d_call: TRBD1
v_call: TRBV6-5
j_call: TRBJ2-5
clone_size: -

cdr3_nt: TGTGCCAGCAGCTTGGCCGGGACCCTAGGCTACACCTTC
cdr3_aa: CASSLAGTLGYTF
d_call: -
v_call: TRBV7-6
j_call: TRBJ1-2
clone_size: few

cdr3_nt: TGTGCAGCTGAGGGACCGGGACCTGAGCAGTACTTC
cdr3_aa: CAAEGPGPEQYF
d_call: -
v_call: TRBV6-1
j_call: TRBJ2-7
clone_size: -

cdr3_nt: TGTGCCAGCAGCTTAGGACAGGGTTCACCCCTCCACTTT
cdr3_aa: CASSLGQGSPLHF
d_call: TRBD1
v_call: TRBV11-3
j_call: TRBJ1-6
clone_size: many

cdr3_nt: TGCAGCGTGGTACAGGGGTGGGGCACAGATACGCAGTATTTT
cdr3_aa: CSVVQGWGTDTQYF
d_call: TRBD1
v_call: TRBV29-1
j_call: TRBJ2-3
clone_size: -

cdr3_nt: TGTGCCAGCATCCAGGACTTCAATTCACCCCTCCACTTT
cdr3_aa: CASIQDFNSPLHF
d_call: -
v_call: TRBV6-2/TRBV6-3
j_call: TRBJ1-6
clone_size: -

cdr3_nt: TGCAGTGCTAGAGGGACCGGGACTAGCGGTTACAATGAGCAGTTCTTC
cdr3_aa: CSARGTGTSGYNEQFF
d_call: TRBD2
v_call: TRBV20-1
j_call: TRBJ2-1
clone_size: few

cdr3_nt: TGTGCCAGCAGCCCAAGTGGGGGCCAGAACACTGAAGCTTTCTTT
cdr3_aa: CASSPSGGQNTEAFF
d_call: -
v_call: TRBV7-6
j_call: TRBJ1-1
clone_size: few

cdr3_nt: TGCGCCAGCAGCCCGGGTGTGCAGGGGTTTAACTATGGCTACACCTTC
cdr3_aa: CASSPGVQGFNYGYTF
d_call: -
v_call: TRBV5-1
j_call: TRBJ1-2
clone_size: -

cdr3_nt: TGCAGCGTTGCCCAGGGGGTTATGAACACTGAAGCTTTCTTT
cdr3_aa: CSVAQGVMNTEAFF
d_call: TRBD1
v_call: TRBV29-1
j_call: TRBJ1-1
clone_size: -

cdr3_nt: TGTGCCAGCAGCCCTCGGGGGGCTCAACAGCCCCAGCATTTT
cdr3_aa: CASSPRGAQQPQHF
d_call: -
v_call: TRBV12-3/TRBV12-4
j_call: TRBJ1-5
clone_size: many

cdr3_nt: TGTGCCAGCAGCCCAGGTAGAGGCGGGGGGCATCACAATGAGCAGTTCTTC
cdr3_aa: CASSPGRGGGHHNEQFF
d_call: TRBD2
v_call: TRBV7-8
j_call: TRBJ2-1
clone_size: -

cdr3_nt: TGTGCCAGCAGCTTGGGGGCCCATCAGCCCCAGCATTTT
cdr3_aa: CASSLGAHQPQHF
d_call: -
v_call: TRBV7-8
j_call: TRBJ1-5
clone_size: many

cdr3_nt: TGTGCCAGCAGTGTAAGGGGGGGAGACACTGAAGCTTTCTTT
cdr3_aa: CASSVRGGDTEAFF
d_call: -
v_call: TRBV6-1
j_call: TRBJ1-1
clone_size: -

cdr3_nt: TGTGCCATTCAGGGGGTTTTCGAGACCCAGTACTTC
cdr3_aa: CAIQGVFETQYF
d_call: TRBD1
v_call: TRBV7-8
j_call: TRBJ2-5
clone_size: few

cdr3_nt: TGTGCCAGTAGTCCCTTTTATATGAACACTGAAGCTTTCTTT
cdr3_aa: CASSPFYMNTEAFF
d_call: -
v_call: TRBV19
j_call: TRBJ1-1
clone_size: -

cdr3_nt: TGTGCCAGCAGTTACGAAATACAGGACACCGGGGAGCTGTTTTTT
cdr3_aa: CASSYEIQDTGELFF
d_call: -
v_call: TRBV6-5
j_call: TRBJ2-2
clone_size: many